These T cell receptor beta chains were read from a single sample in a study of T-cell reconstitution after alpha-beta-depleted transplantation in children. TCRdb redid the calling of the PCR reads with MiXCR, one entry per CDR3 protein. The repertoire holds fewer than 550,000 distinct CDR3 sequences, 16% seen once, with under 30% in the top ten. This sample comprised PBMCs, mostly from graft donor cells, obtained 360 days after TCRalphabeta/CD19-depleted stem cell transplant. The receptors were sampled from a boy younger than two who had a stem cell transplant for Wiskott-Aldrich syndrome, so the T cells may come from the graft donor. Each CDR3 is given with its conserved first and last residue. The D gene is left open where the match is weak. Size is omitted from some rows. Given values are once, few, many or a class for expanded clones.

CDR3 protein: CASSLPQGLAEAFF; CDR3 DNA: TGCGCCAGCAGCTTGCCACAGGGGTTGGCTGAAGCTTTCTTT; V gene: TRBV5-1; D gene: TRBD1; CDR3 length: 14; clone size: -; J gene: TRBJ1-1
CDR3 protein: CAIRDRPYEQYF; CDR3 DNA: TGTGCCATCAGGGACAGACCCTACGAGCAGTACTTC; V gene: TRBV10-3; D gene: -; CDR3 length: 12; clone size: -; J gene: TRBJ2-7
CDR3 protein: CASSSEWPDTQYF; CDR3 DNA: TGTGCCAGCAGCTCGGAATGGCCAGATACGCAGTATTTT; V gene: TRBV14; D gene: -; CDR3 length: 13; clone size: few; J gene: TRBJ2-3
CDR3 protein: CSVDDRGLKEFF; CDR3 DNA: TGCAGCGTTGATGACAGGGGGCTGAAGGAGTTCTTC; V gene: TRBV29-1; D gene: TRBD1; CDR3 length: 12; clone size: -; J gene: TRBJ2-1
CDR3 protein: CSALRGPSYNEQFF; CDR3 DNA: TGCAGTGCTCTACGGGGTCCCTCCTACAATGAGCAGTTCTTC; V gene: TRBV20-1; D gene: -; CDR3 length: 14; clone size: -; J gene: TRBJ2-1
CDR3 protein: CASSPPGRADTQYF; CDR3 DNA: TGTGCCAGCAGCCCCCCCGGCCGGGCAGATACGCAGTATTTT; V gene: TRBV7-6; D gene: -; CDR3 length: 14; clone size: -; J gene: TRBJ2-3
CDR3 protein: CASSSTGISYEQYF; CDR3 DNA: TGTGCCAGCAGTTCGACAGGGATATCCTACGAGCAGTACTTC; V gene: TRBV6-2/TRBV6-3; D gene: TRBD1; CDR3 length: 14; clone size: many; J gene: TRBJ2-7
CDR3 protein: CASSRTGVAGANVLTF; CDR3 DNA: TGTGCCAGCAGCCGGACAGGGGTAGCTGGGGCCAACGTCCTGACTTTC; V gene: TRBV3-1; D gene: TRBD1; CDR3 length: 16; clone size: -; J gene: TRBJ2-6
CDR3 protein: CASSPRGVGLFYNEQFF; CDR3 DNA: TGTGCCAGCAGCCCCCGAGGGGTGGGTCTTTTCTACAATGAGCAGTTCTTC; V gene: TRBV7-9; D gene: -; CDR3 length: 17; clone size: -; J gene: TRBJ2-1
CDR3 protein: CAISESVGRNHEQYF; CDR3 DNA: TGTGCCATCAGTGAGTCTGTAGGCAGGAACCACGAGCAGTACTTC; V gene: TRBV10-3; D gene: -; CDR3 length: 15; clone size: -; J gene: TRBJ2-7
CDR3 protein: CASRSLTGYQETQYF; CDR3 DNA: TGTGCCAGCAGGTCTCTAACAGGATATCAGGAGACCCAGTACTTC; V gene: TRBV28; D gene: -; CDR3 length: 15; clone size: -; J gene: TRBJ2-5
CDR3 protein: CASSRRRAGEPQHF; CDR3 DNA: TGCGCCAGCAGCCGGAGGAGGGCCGGAGAGCCCCAGCATTTT; V gene: TRBV4-1; D gene: -; CDR3 length: 14; clone size: few; J gene: TRBJ1-5
CDR3 protein: CASSLAGRGTKRNEQFF; CDR3 DNA: TGTGCCAGCAGCTTAGCAGGCCGTGGGACAAAGAGGAATGAGCAGTTCTTC; V gene: TRBV7-8; D gene: -; CDR3 length: 17; clone size: few; J gene: TRBJ2-1
CDR3 protein: CASIKTGNRAGYTF; CDR3 DNA: TGTGCCAGTATCAAGACAGGGAATCGGGCTGGCTACACCTTC; V gene: TRBV19; D gene: TRBD1; CDR3 length: 14; clone size: -; J gene: TRBJ1-2
CDR3 protein: CASSLRQPVYEQYF; CDR3 DNA: TGTGCCAGCAGCTTAAGGCAACCTGTCTACGAGCAGTACTTC; V gene: TRBV7-6; D gene: -; CDR3 length: 14; clone size: few; J gene: TRBJ2-7
CDR3 protein: CASSYKGYSNQPQHF; CDR3 DNA: TGTGCCAGCAGTTACAAAGGTTATAGCAATCAGCCCCAGCATTTT; V gene: TRBV6-5; D gene: -; CDR3 length: 15; clone size: few; J gene: TRBJ1-5
CDR3 protein: CASSLFGWASLYEQFF; CDR3 DNA: TGTGCCAGCAGTTTATTTGGGTGGGCCTCCCTTTATGAGCAGTTCTTC; V gene: TRBV12-3/TRBV12-4; D gene: -; CDR3 length: 16; clone size: -; J gene: TRBJ2-1
CDR3 protein: CASRGTVKTDTQYF; CDR3 DNA: TGTGCCAGCAGGGGGACGGTCAAAACAGATACGCAGTATTTT; V gene: TRBV7-2; D gene: -; CDR3 length: 14; clone size: -; J gene: TRBJ2-3
CDR3 protein: CASSLEREGRAKNIQYF; CDR3 DNA: TGTGCCAGCAGCTTAGAACGGGAGGGGAGGGCCAAAAACATTCAGTACTTC; V gene: TRBV7-8; D gene: TRBD2; CDR3 length: 17; clone size: -; J gene: TRBJ2-4
CDR3 protein: CASSPGTESYEQYF; CDR3 DNA: TGCGCCAGCAGCCCTGGGACGGAATCCTACGAGCAGTACTTC; V gene: TRBV5-1; D gene: -; CDR3 length: 14; clone size: -; J gene: TRBJ2-7
CDR3 protein: CASSKDSGRGFMYEQYF; CDR3 DNA: TGTGCCAGCAGCAAAGATTCCGGGAGAGGCTTTATGTACGAGCAGTACTTC; V gene: TRBV21-1; D gene: -; CDR3 length: 17; clone size: -; J gene: TRBJ2-7
CDR3 protein: CASSKTGEETQYF; CDR3 DNA: TGTGCCAGCAGTAAGACAGGGGAGGAGACCCAGTACTTC; V gene: TRBV11-2; D gene: TRBD1; CDR3 length: 13; clone size: -; J gene: TRBJ2-5
CDR3 protein: CSLKRQADTQYF; CDR3 DNA: TGCAGCCTCAAACGACAAGCAGATACGCAGTATTTT; V gene: TRBV29-1; D gene: -; CDR3 length: 12; clone size: -; J gene: TRBJ2-3
CDR3 protein: CASSLGLASSYNSPLHF; CDR3 DNA: TGTGCCAGCAGTTTAGGACTGGCGAGCTCCTATAATTCACCCCTCCACTTT; V gene: TRBV12-3/TRBV12-4; D gene: -; CDR3 length: 17; clone size: few; J gene: TRBJ1-6
CDR3 protein: CASSLGGGAGRQKLFF; CDR3 DNA: TGTGCCAGCAGCTTAGGGGGCGGAGCCGGGAGGCAAAAACTGTTTTTT; V gene: TRBV11-1; D gene: -; CDR3 length: 16; clone size: -; J gene: TRBJ1-4
CDR3 protein: CASSRPGGQETQYF; CDR3 DNA: TGCGCCAGCAGCCGTCCAGGGGGCCAAGAGACCCAGTACTTC; V gene: TRBV4-1; D gene: TRBD1; CDR3 length: 14; clone size: -; J gene: TRBJ2-5
CDR3 protein: CASSNFRDAGYTF; CDR3 DNA: TGCGCCAGCTCCAATTTCAGGGATGCTGGCTACACCTTC; V gene: TRBV5-1; D gene: -; CDR3 length: 13; clone size: few; J gene: TRBJ1-2
CDR3 protein: CASSVEPGLVNEQFF; CDR3 DNA: TGTGCCAGCAGCGTAGAACCGGGACTAGTCAATGAGCAGTTCTTC; V gene: TRBV9; D gene: TRBD2; CDR3 length: 15; clone size: -; J gene: TRBJ2-1
CDR3 protein: CASSLTSGRASYNEQFF; CDR3 DNA: TGTGCCAGCAGCTTAACTAGCGGGAGGGCCTCCTACAATGAGCAGTTCTTC; V gene: TRBV7-2; D gene: TRBD2; CDR3 length: 17; clone size: few; J gene: TRBJ2-1
CDR3 protein: CASSQDGGGAYNEQFF; CDR3 DNA: TGTGCCAGCAGCCAAGACGGCGGGGGCGCGTACAATGAGCAGTTCTTC; V gene: TRBV3-1; D gene: -; CDR3 length: 16; clone size: -; J gene: TRBJ2-1
CDR3 protein: CASSYLYLGNEQFF; CDR3 DNA: TGTGCCAGCAGTTACCTCTACCTAGGGAATGAGCAGTTCTTC; V gene: TRBV6-2/TRBV6-3; D gene: -; CDR3 length: 14; clone size: -; J gene: TRBJ2-1
CDR3 protein: CASSERQGAYEQYF; CDR3 DNA: TGTGCCAGCAGTGAACGACAGGGGGCCTACGAGCAGTACTTC; V gene: TRBV6-1; D gene: TRBD1; CDR3 length: 14; clone size: few; J gene: TRBJ2-7
CDR3 protein: CASGSSGANVLTF; CDR3 DNA: TGTGCCAGCGGTAGCTCTGGGGCCAACGTCCTGACTTTC; V gene: TRBV7-9; D gene: -; CDR3 length: 13; clone size: few; J gene: TRBJ2-6
CDR3 protein: CASSLRTSGVNEQFF; CDR3 DNA: TGTGCCAGCAGCTTAAGGACTAGCGGAGTCAATGAGCAGTTCTTC; V gene: TRBV7-6; D gene: TRBD2; CDR3 length: 15; clone size: -; J gene: TRBJ2-1
CDR3 protein: CASKESSYNEQFF; CDR3 DNA: TGCGCCAGCAAAGAAAGCTCCTACAATGAGCAGTTCTTC; V gene: TRBV5-1; D gene: -; CDR3 length: 13; clone size: -; J gene: TRBJ2-1
CDR3 protein: CASSSDGYGTDTQYF; CDR3 DNA: TGTGCCAGCAGCTCCGACGGTTACGGCACAGATACGCAGTATTTT; V gene: TRBV7-8; D gene: -; CDR3 length: 15; clone size: -; J gene: TRBJ2-3
CDR3 protein: CASSRPRDSSNTGELFF; CDR3 DNA: TGCGCCAGCAGCCGGCCCCGGGACTCCTCCAACACCGGGGAGCTGTTTTTT; V gene: TRBV4-1; D gene: -; CDR3 length: 17; clone size: -; J gene: TRBJ2-2
CDR3 protein: CASSPGQWQGFAYEQYF; CDR3 DNA: TGTGCCAGCTCACCTGGGCAGTGGCAGGGTTTCGCCTACGAGCAGTACTTC; V gene: TRBV18; D gene: -; CDR3 length: 17; clone size: -; J gene: TRBJ2-7
CDR3 protein: CSAREIAGSKFF; CDR3 DNA: TGCAGTGCTAGAGAAATAGCGGGATCCAAGTTCTTC; V gene: TRBV20-1; D gene: TRBD2; CDR3 length: 12; clone size: many; J gene: TRBJ2-1
CDR3 protein: CASRGLGNQETQYF; CDR3 DNA: TGCGCCAGCAGAGGGCTAGGGAACCAAGAGACCCAGTACTTC; V gene: TRBV10-2; D gene: -; CDR3 length: 14; clone size: -; J gene: TRBJ2-5
CDR3 protein: CASSLDGGYEQYF; CDR3 DNA: TGTGCCAGCAGTTTAGACGGGGGCTACGAGCAGTACTTC; V gene: TRBV27; D gene: -; CDR3 length: 13; clone size: many; J gene: TRBJ2-7
CDR3 protein: CASSQARGGPTDTQYF; CDR3 DNA: TGTGCCAGCAGCCAAGCCAGGGGAGGGCCCACAGATACGCAGTATTTT; V gene: TRBV4-2; D gene: -; CDR3 length: 16; clone size: -; J gene: TRBJ2-3